The 26 T cell receptor beta chains below all came from one sample that was sequenced in a study of T cells after yellow fever vaccination. Using its own MiXCR run on the 5' RACE reads, TCRdb lists one record per CDR3 protein. The table shows about 310,000 distinct CDR3 sequences, with more than 3% occurring only once. The specimen was PBMCs, collected on the day of the yellow fever booster vaccination. These receptors all stem from a man aged 18 to 30 who received the YFV17D yellow fever vaccine.

This clonotype was seen ten or more times. V gene TRBV7-2 combines with J gene TRBJ2-7, with D possibly matching TRBD2 (7 bases). Germline lookup yields CDR1 SGHTA and CDR2 FQGNSA. With 3 bases removed from V and 6 bases from J, the gap between germline ends came to 12 bases. The CDR3 runs to 13 residues. CDR3 DNA: TGTGCCAGCAGCTTCACGGGGGGCGGCGAGCAGTACGTC. Translating gives CASSFTGGGEQYV.

This clonotype was observed a few times. This chain uses TRBV10-3 with TRBJ1-1, with 7 bases fitting TRBD1. Germline CDR1 reads ENHRY; CDR2 reads SYGVKD. Trimming cost V 4 bases and J 4 bases; bases outside gene matches: 3. The CDR3 covers 13 residues. CDR3 bases: TGTGCCATCAGTGGAAACAGGGGCACTGAAGCTTTCTTT. It yields the protein CAISGNRGTEAFF.

The table lists this clonotype with many counts. CDR3 nucleotides: TGTGCCAGCGGAACAGGTTCTGGCACTGAAGCTTTCTTT. Residues: CASGTGSGTEAFF. This sequence joins TRBV6-5 and TRBJ1-1, with D possibly being TRBD1 (5 bases). The CDR3 totals 13 residues. V was pared by 8 bases and J by 4 bases, with 14 bases between. CDR1 is MNHEY and CDR2 is SVGAGI in the germline V gene.

The gene calls are TRBV7-2 and TRBJ1-2; D ambiguous. The CDR3 contains 13 residues. The ends were cut back, 6 bases at V and 4 bases at J, with 12 bases in the middle. The V gene's germline CDR1 is SGHTA and CDR2 FQGNSA. CDR3 DNA sequence: TGTGCCAGCAGTCAAGACATGTCCTATGGCTACACCTTC. This gives the protein CASSQDMSYGYTF.

This clonotype has a count of ten or more. The chain recombines TRBV5-1 with TRBJ1-1; 7 bases map to TRBD1. The CDR3 is made up of 14 amino acids. V shed 2 bases, J shed 5 bases, and the junction held 6 bases outside the gene matches. Germline assignment: CDR1 SGHRS and CDR2 YFSETQ. The CDR3 spells CASSLQGRRTEAFF. CDR3 bases: TGCGCCAGCAGCTTACAGGGGCGGAGGACTGAAGCTTTCTTT.

The chain carries TRBV20-1 and TRBJ2-5, with unresolved D. Trimming removed 4 bases from V and 4 bases from J, with 7 bases in between. The CDR3 contains 11 residues. The V gene's germline CDR1 is DFQATT and CDR2 SNEGSKA (reference sequence). CDR3 sequence: CSATALETQYF. The DNA for the CDR3 is TGCAGTGCTACGGCGCTAGAGACCCAGTACTTC.

This clonotype was seen at least ten times. The chain links TRBV5-6 to TRBJ1-2; maybe TRBD1 (6 bases). The CDR3 extends over 14 amino acids. CDR1 and CDR2 from the germline V gene are SGHDT and YYEEEE. The V and J ends lost 0 bases and 2 bases respectively, with 8 bases between them. In DNA form, the CDR3 reads TGTGCCAGCAGCTTGGTCCAGGGGAACTATGGCTACACCTTC. Its protein product is CASSLVQGNYGYTF.

Many counts were recorded for this clonotype. The chain combines TRBV14 with TRBJ2-1; 11 nucleotides agree with TRBD1. The CDR3 runs 19 residues. Germline CDR1 reads SGHDN; CDR2 reads FVKESK. V lost 4 bases, J lost 7 bases, and 18 bases stayed unmatched. CDR3 coding DNA: TGTGCCAGCAGCCCCTGGGGAGGGACAGGGGGGCAGCATGGGAATGAGCAGTTCTTC. Its translation: CASSPWGGTGGQHGNEQFF.

This clonotype came up a few times. CDR3 region: CASSSGQGFYTGELFF. The CDR3 nucleotides read TGTGCCAGCAGCTCGGGACAGGGATTCTACACCGGGGAGCTGTTTTTT. This chain connects TRBV14 to TRBJ2-2; 9 nucleotides match TRBD1. After removal of 5 bases from V and 3 bases from J, the junction contained 7 bases not matched to a gene. There are 16 residues in the CDR3. CDR1 and CDR2 (germline): SGHDN, FVKESK.

There are many counts of this clonotype. The chain has TRBV15 and TRBJ2-5; weak D call: TRBD2 (7 bases). The CDR3 contains 12 residues. Germline V CDR1 and CDR2: LNHNV, YYDKDF (reference sequence). V shed 8 bases and J shed 2 bases, with 9 bases lying between them. For the CDR3, the DNA is TGTGCCACCGGGAGGGGGCAAGAGACCCAGTACTTC. This encodes CATGRGQETQYF.

This clonotype came up many times. The chain recombines TRBV12-3 or TRBV12-4 with TRBJ2-7; 9 nucleotides line up with TRBD1. V lost 1 base to trimming and J lost 3 bases; unmatched junction nucleotides: 4. This CDR3 has 15 residues. CDR3 region: CASSLVGQGFYEQYF. DNA of the CDR3: TGTGCCAGCAGTTTAGTGGGACAGGGCTTCTACGAGCAGTACTTC.

Many counts were recorded for this clonotype. This chain uses TRBV3-1 with TRBJ1-1, with no clear D. The germline gives CDR1 LGHDT, CDR2 YNNKEL (reference sequence). Trimming pared 1 base from V and 1 base from J, leaving 10 bases between. The CDR3 is 15 residues long. CDR3 nucleotides: TGTGCCAGCAGCCAAGGAGTTTTCGGGAACACTGAAGCTTTCTTT. It is translated as CASSQGVFGNTEAFF.

This clonotype was found many times. The V and J genes are TRBV10-3 and TRBJ1-5; D unresolved. Germline V gene lookup returns CDR1 ENHRY and CDR2 SYGVKD. This CDR3 has 13 residues. Trimming removed 3 bases from V and 7 bases from J, with 10 bases in between. The CDR3 DNA reads TGTGCCATCAGTGACGTGGTCCTGCAGCCCCAGCATTTT. Its translation: CAISDVVLQPQHF.

The rearrangement uses TRBV4-1 and TRBJ2-7; TRBD1 might be the D (5 bases). Per germline, CDR1 MGHRA and CDR2 YSYEKL. Trimming removed 2 bases from V and 4 bases from J, with 12 bases in between. The CDR3 runs to 14 residues. DNA for the CDR3: TGCGCCAGCAGCCAAACCGACAGTCAATACGAGCAGTACTTC. It encodes CASSQTDSQYEQYF.

The chain uses TRBV5-1 and TRBJ2-5, with D perhaps TRBD1 (6 bases). The V gene lost 4 bases and the J gene lost 5 bases, with 12 bases spanning the gap. CDR3 length equals 13 residues. Germline V gene sequence: CDR1 SGHRS, CDR2 YFSETQ. The CDR3 DNA is TGCGCCAGCAGCGGAACAGGGCGGGAGACCCAGTACTTC. Its protein is CASSGTGRETQYF.

This clonotype was seen more than once but under ten times. This sequence joins TRBV7-2 and TRBJ1-3; the D gene is possibly TRBD1 (5 bases). The germline V gene encodes CDR1 SGHTA and CDR2 FQGNSA. This CDR3 region has 14 residues. Trimming took 5 bases from V and 6 from J, leaving 14 bases between them. The CDR3 DNA sequence: TGTGCCAGCAGCGCGCTCGGGGGATTAAACACCATATATTTT. It yields the protein CASSALGGLNTIYF.

This clonotype was picked up many times. The chain uses TRBV29-1 and TRBJ2-5; 7 nucleotides match TRBD1. Germline loops: CDR1 SQVTM, CDR2 ANQGSEA. The CDR3 covers 12 residues. Trimming at V came to 5 bases and at J to 2 bases, leaving 2 bases not matched to a gene. The CDR3, as DNA: TGCAGCGTTAGGGGGCCTCAAGAGACCCAGTACTTC. Translating it yields CSVRGPQETQYF.

This clonotype was counted at least ten times. The chain combines TRBV25-1 with TRBJ2-3; D not resolved. The ends were cut back, 3 bases at V and 3 bases at J, with 10 bases in the middle. CDR3 length equals 14 residues. The germline V gene has CDR1 MGHDK and CDR2 SYGVNS. The CDR3 sequence is CASSDPKGTDTQYF. Written as DNA, the CDR3 is TGTGCCAGCAGTGACCCAAAAGGGACAGATACGCAGTATTTT.

Many counts were recorded for this clonotype. This sequence joins TRBV9 and TRBJ2-7; either TRBD1 or TRBD2 may fit D (7 bases each). CDR3 length equals 15 residues. V gave up 0 bases and J gave up 2 bases, with 12 bases separating them. Germline assignment: CDR1 SGDLS and CDR2 YYNGEE. CDR3 amino acids: CASSVGGGTAYEQYF. The CDR3 DNA is TGTGCCAGCAGCGTAGGGGGGGGGACAGCCTACGAGCAGTACTTC. The full variable domain, its missing parts supplied by reference TRBV9 and TRBJ2-7, is DSGVTQTPKHLITATGQRVTLRCSPRSGDLSVYWYQQSLDQGLQFLIQYYNGEERAKGNILERFSAQQFPDLHSELNLSSLELGDSALYFCASSVGGGTAYEQYFGPGTRLTVT.

A note on this clonotype: Given a much more abundant clone one base away, this may be a read error. The V call is TRBV5-8, the J call TRBJ1-1; D gene unclear. The CDR3 runs 14 residues. Germline lookup yields CDR1 SGHTS and CDR2 YDEGEE. The CDR3 spells CACSLEPGNTEAFF. CDR3 DNA sequence: TGTGCCTGCAGCTTGGAGCCCGGGAACACTGAAGCTTTCTTT.

This clonotype was observed at least ten times. The V call is TRBV28, the J call TRBJ1-5, with unresolved D. CDR1 is MDHEN and CDR2 is SYDVKM in the germline V gene. The CDR3 has 12 amino acids. Trimming cost V 3 bases and J 6 bases, with 6 bases left between them. The CDR3 here is CASSFGTQPQHF. The DNA for the CDR3 is TGTGCCAGCAGTTTTGGTACTCAGCCCCAGCATTTT.

This chain joins TRBV6-2 or TRBV6-3 and TRBJ2-1; a possible D gene is TRBD1 (5 bases). The germline gives CDR1 MNHEY, CDR2 SVGEGT. V lost 6 bases and J 5 bases, leaving 14 bases between the germline ends. The CDR3 contains 14 residues. Here the CDR3 DNA reads TGTGCCAGCAGCCCTTCCGGACACAACAATGAGCAGTTCTTC. This encodes CASSPSGHNNEQFF.

Many counts were recorded for this clonotype. The V call is TRBV7-9, the J call TRBJ2-5, with unresolved D. The CDR3 has 14 residues. Germline-derived CDR1 and CDR2 are SEHNR and FQNEAQ (reference sequence). V dropped 5 bases and J dropped 2 bases, with 12 bases sitting between them. Here the CDR3 reads CASSLGGQQETQYF. The DNA of the CDR3 is TGTGCCAGCAGCCTAGGTGGGCAGCAAGAGACCCAGTACTTC.

This clonotype came up many times. The rearrangement joins TRBV2 to TRBJ2-7; 9 bases agree with TRBD1. V was clipped by 1 base and J by 2 bases; unmatched bases: 0. Germline V gene sequence: CDR1 SNHLY, CDR2 FYNNEI. CDR3 length: 14 residues. The CDR3 region is CASSEGTGAYEQYV. DNA for the CDR3: TGTGCCAGCAGTGAAGGGACAGGGGCCTACGAGCAGTACGTC.

This clonotype was found a few times. The chain is built from TRBV7-2 and TRBJ2-2; TRBD1 matches 7 bases. This CDR3 has 15 amino acids. Looked up from germline, CDR1 is SGHTA and CDR2 is FQGNSA. J was trimmed by 5 bases and V by 5 bases; bases with no gene match: 8. DNA for the CDR3: TGTGCCAGCAGCGCGTCCGGGACAGCAACCGGGGAGCTGTTTTTT. This codes for CASSASGTATGELFF.

This clonotype was recorded a few times. The rearrangement uses TRBV20-1 and TRBJ2-4, with TRBD1 matching over 8 bases. CDR3 length: 13 residues. V lost 3 bases and J lost 9; bases outside the gene matches: 7. Per the germline V gene, CDR1 is DFQATT and CDR2 is SNEGSKA (reference sequence). CDR3 protein: CSARDRVRGIQYF. CDR3 sequence (DNA): TGCAGTGCTAGGGACAGGGTCAGAGGCATTCAGTACTTC.